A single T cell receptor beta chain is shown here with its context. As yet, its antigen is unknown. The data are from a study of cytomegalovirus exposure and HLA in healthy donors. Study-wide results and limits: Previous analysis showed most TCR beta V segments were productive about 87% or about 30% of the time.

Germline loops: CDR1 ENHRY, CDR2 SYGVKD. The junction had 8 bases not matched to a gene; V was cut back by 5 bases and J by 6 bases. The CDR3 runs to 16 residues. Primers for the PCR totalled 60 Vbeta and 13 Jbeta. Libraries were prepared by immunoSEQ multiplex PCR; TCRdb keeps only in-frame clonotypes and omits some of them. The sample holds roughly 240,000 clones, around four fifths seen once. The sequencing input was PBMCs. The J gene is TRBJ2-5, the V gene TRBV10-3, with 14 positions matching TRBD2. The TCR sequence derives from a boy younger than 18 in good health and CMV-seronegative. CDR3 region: CAISTSTSGGGKTQYF. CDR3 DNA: TGTGCCATCAGTACCTCGACTAGCGGGGGGGGGAAGACCCAGTACTTC.